This section outlines one T cell receptor (beta chain) sequence together with its context. The antigen remains unidentified. Here immunoSEQ multiplex PCR was the method, and the copy in TCRdb shows in-frame clones only, minus some. The data contain around 120,000 clones, less than 90% of them singletons. This sample was included in a study of T cell responses to AZD1222 COVID-19 vaccine. Overall study context: Pooled together were second doses at about 4 or about 12 weeks. Study-level results: In the spike-specific TCR repertoire, nearly half reportedly target unmutated variant regions. Two doses of AZD1222 preceded a rise in Spike-specific TCR breadth and depth. There were repertoire samples only from the period after the peak T cell response.

The CDR3 length is 12 residues. Between the trimmed V and J ends, which lost 5 bases and 3 bases, there was a span of 7 bases. Germline V lookup: CDR1 SNHLY, CDR2 FYNNEI. The source of this sequence is an adult in good health. The V call is TRBV2, the J call TRBJ2-5; D gene ambiguous. The source material was peripheral blood, sampled on day 0 of AZD1222 vaccination. CDR3 protein: CASSLQEETQYF. The CDR3 nucleotides read TGTGCCAGCAGTCTTCAGGAAGAGACCCAGTACTTC.